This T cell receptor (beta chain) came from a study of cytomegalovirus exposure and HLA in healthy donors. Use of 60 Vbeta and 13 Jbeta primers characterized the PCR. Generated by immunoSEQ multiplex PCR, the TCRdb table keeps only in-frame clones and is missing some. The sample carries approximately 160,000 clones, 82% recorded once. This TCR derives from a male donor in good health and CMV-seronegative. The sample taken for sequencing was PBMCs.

Here the CDR3 reads CASSGVRVNSPLHF. CDR3 nucleotides: TGTGCCAGCAGTGGTGTCAGGGTGAATTCACCCCTCCACTTT. V usage is TRBV2 and J usage is TRBJ1-6; weak D call: TRBD1 (5 bases). Between the trimmed V and J ends, which lost 4 bases and 7 bases, there was a span of 11 bases. This CDR3 contains 14 residues. The germline V gene encodes CDR1 SNHLY and CDR2 FYNNEI.